Each of the 12 T cell receptor beta chains below was sequenced from the same sample in a study of blood T cell repertoires in COVID-19. Libraries were prepared by immunoSEQ multiplex PCR; TCRdb keeps only in-frame clonotypes and omits some of them. The sample has about 32,000 clones; roughly 93% are singletons. Source material: peripheral blood. The receptors derive from a male donor with active COVID-19.

The CDR3 protein is CASSPRWGPGETQYF. As DNA, the CDR3 is TGTGCCAGCAGTCCGCGGTGGGGGCCAGGGGAGACCCAGTACTTC. The chain is built from TRBV6-5 and TRBJ2-5; a weak D match, TRBD1 (6 bases). The CDR3 sequence is 15 residues long. The V and J ends lost 5 bases and 5 bases respectively, with 18 bases between them. From germline, CDR1 is MNHEY and CDR2 SVGAGI.

The chain carries TRBV29-1 and TRBJ1-1, with 11 bases fitting TRBD1. This CDR3 is 13 amino acids long. Germline CDR1 is SQVTM and CDR2 is ANQGSEA. Trimming took 6 bases from V and 4 from J; bases not matched to a gene: 4. The CDR3 protein is CSVGTGGTTEAFF. For the CDR3, the DNA is TGCAGCGTGGGGACAGGGGGTACCACTGAAGCTTTCTTT.

CDR3 sequence: CASSDRTFTDTQYF. The CDR3 DNA follows: TGTGCCAGCAGCGACCGGACTTTCACAGATACGCAGTATTTT. The rearrangement links TRBV9 to TRBJ2-3, with a tentative D call TRBD2 (5 bases). V was shortened by 3 bases and J by 2 bases, with 10 bases between the two germline ends. Germline V gives CDR1 SGDLS, CDR2 YYNGEE. The length of the CDR3 is 14 residues. The whole variable domain, filled in from reference TRBV9 and TRBJ2-3, reads DSGVTQTPKHLITATGQRVTLRCSPRSGDLSVYWYQQSLDQGLQFLIQYYNGEERAKGNILERFSAQQFPDLHSELNLSSLELGDSALYFCASSDRTFTDTQYFGPGTRLTVL.

The chain combines TRBV6-2 or TRBV6-3 with TRBJ1-5; D gene ambiguous. Looked up from germline, CDR1 is MNHEY and CDR2 is SVGEGT. V lost 5 bases and J 7 bases, leaving 15 bases between the germline ends. The CDR3 extends over 14 amino acids. DNA for the CDR3: TGTGCCAGCAGTGACCACAGTTGGAGGCAGCCCCAGCATTTT. Amino acid sequence: CASSDHSWRQPQHF.

The chain carries TRBV6-1 and TRBJ2-4, with D uncertain. V was pared by 2 bases and J by 5 bases, with 10 bases between. The CDR3 is 14 amino acids. Looked up from germline, CDR1 is MNHNS and CDR2 is SASEGT. CDR3 sequence (DNA): TGTGCCAGCAGTGAATACTCGTCCCAAAACATTCAGTACTTC. This translates into CASSEYSSQNIQYF.

This clone showed up just once. V and J are TRBV4-2 and TRBJ2-7, with TRBD2 matching 7 bases. The V segment lost 2 bases and the J segment 0 bases; nucleotides outside the gene matches: 4. The CDR3 runs to 15 residues. Germline CDR1 LGHNA, CDR2 YNFKEQ. For the CDR3, the DNA is TGTGCCAGCAGCCAATTGGGGGGGATCTCCTACGAGCAGTACTTC. It codes for CASSQLGGISYEQYF.

The chain joins TRBV2 to TRBJ2-2; 7 nucleotides match TRBD1. The CDR3 covers 14 residues. The germline CDR1 and CDR2 sequences are SNHLY and FYNNEI. Trimming cost V 7 bases and J 1 base; bases outside gene matches: 3. CDR3 loop: CASMRQGNTGELFF. In DNA, the CDR3 is TGTGCCAGCATGAGACAGGGGAACACCGGGGAGCTGTTTTTT.

The chain joins TRBV6-5 to TRBJ1-2, with 8 bases fitting TRBD1. The CDR3 spans 13 residues. The V gene's germline CDR1 is MNHEY and CDR2 SVGAGI. V shed 8 bases and J 4 bases; nucleotides not matched to a gene: 6. CDR3 coding DNA: TGTGCCAGCTCGACAGGGGCCGTCTATGGCTACACCTTC. Translation: CASSTGAVYGYTF.

This clone was seen only once. The J gene is TRBJ2-2, the V gene TRBV2; D possibly corresponds to TRBD1 (5 bases). The germline gives CDR1 SNHLY, CDR2 FYNNEI. Trimming stripped 7 bases from V and 5 bases from J, with 14 bases between. This CDR3 contains 14 residues. The CDR3 reads CASTDLGETGELFF. The CDR3, as DNA: TGTGCCAGCACAGACCTAGGGGAAACCGGGGAGCTGTTTTTT.

The J gene is TRBJ1-1, the V gene TRBV18; D gene uncertain. The CDR3 spans 16 residues. V lost 3 bases and J lost 1, with 15 bases in between. Germline V CDR1 and CDR2: KGHSH, LQKENI. The CDR3 here is CASSPIGPGKNTEAFF. The CDR3 nucleotides read TGTGCCAGCTCACCTATTGGACCGGGAAAGAACACTGAAGCTTTCTTT.

This clone was picked up one time. The chain links TRBV6-5 to TRBJ2-3, with TRBD1 matching over 7 bases. The V and J ends lost 0 bases and 4 bases, in that order; junction bases with no gene match: 4. The CDR3 length is 15 residues. CDR1 and CDR2 from the germline V gene are MNHEY and SVGAGI. The CDR3 loop is CASSYSIQGSDTQYF. CDR3 DNA sequence: TGTGCCAGCAGTTACTCGATACAGGGGTCAGATACGCAGTATTTT.

The chain couples TRBV27 to TRBJ1-3, with 7 bases lining up with TRBD1. Germline CDR1 MNHEY, CDR2 SMNVEV (reference sequence). With V trimmed by 8 bases and J by 0 bases, 7 bases remained unmatched. The CDR3 covers 15 residues. The CDR3 is CASAKQGPSGNTIYF. The CDR3 nucleotides are TGTGCCAGCGCGAAACAGGGGCCCTCTGGAAACACCATATATTTT.